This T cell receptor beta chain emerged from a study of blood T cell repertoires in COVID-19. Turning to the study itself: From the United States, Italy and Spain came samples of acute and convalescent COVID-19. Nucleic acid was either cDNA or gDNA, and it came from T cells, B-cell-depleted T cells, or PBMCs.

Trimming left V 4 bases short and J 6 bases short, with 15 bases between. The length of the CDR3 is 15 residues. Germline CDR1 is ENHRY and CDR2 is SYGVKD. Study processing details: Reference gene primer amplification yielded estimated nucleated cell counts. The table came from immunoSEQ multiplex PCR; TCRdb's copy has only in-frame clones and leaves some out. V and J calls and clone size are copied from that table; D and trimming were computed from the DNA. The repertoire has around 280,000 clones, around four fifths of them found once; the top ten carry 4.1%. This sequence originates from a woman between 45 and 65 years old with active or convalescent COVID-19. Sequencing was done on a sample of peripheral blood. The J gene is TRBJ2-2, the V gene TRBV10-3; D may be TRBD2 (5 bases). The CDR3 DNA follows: TGTGCCATCAGTGGTGACTATACGTTGTCCGGGGAGCTGTTTTTT. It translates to CAISGDYTLSGELFF.